This TCR beta chain was sequenced in a study of shared clonotypes between healthy human individuals. In the naive CD8 group, cells lacked CD45RO and were positively selected for CCR7, so terminally differentiated effector memory CD45RA+ cells were left out. This clone was detected a few times. Sequencing was performed with immunoSEQ multiplex PCR; in TCRdb, only in-frame clones are kept and a portion is missing. The sample includes about 2.2 million clones, 90% to 95% of them seen just once. The V gene lost 3 bases and the J gene lost 10 bases, with 16 bases spanning the gap. The CDR3 extends over 13 amino acids. CDR1 and CDR2 from the germline V gene are SGHNT and YYREEE (reference sequence).

The TCR originated in a young man in good health. Some clones in this sample may be carry-over from other donors' samples. Specimen: naive CD8+ T cells from PBMCs. The chain has TRBV5-4 and TRBJ1-1; D gene ambiguous. CDR3 nucleotide sequence: TGTGCCAGCAGCTACGGATCCGAAAGTGGAGCTTTCTTT. This translates into CASSYGSESGAFF.